This entry lists 21 T cell receptor beta chains sequenced from one sample in a study of PD-1 blockade in classical Hodgkin lymphoma. Libraries were prepared by immunoSEQ multiplex PCR; TCRdb keeps only in-frame clonotypes and omits some of them. The sample gives roughly 20,000 clones, about three quarters of which show up once; 2% to 2.5% is in the top ten. Described time point: cycle 4 day 1 (C4D1), after five to seven weeks of nivolumab. Every patient relapsed after autologous stem cell transplantation, and brentuximab vedotin exposure varied. CD4+ T cells were purified from thawed PBMCs by magnetic negative selection. Material: CD4+ T cells from blood, obtained before the fourth cycle of nivolumab. The receptors were gathered from a human donor with classical Hodgkin lymphoma.

The sample holds one count of this clone. The V gene is TRBV6-6, the J gene TRBJ1-4, with a tentative D call TRBD1 (5 bases). Trimming cost V 6 bases and J 2 bases, with 10 bases left between them. This CDR3 region has 14 residues. From germline, CDR1 is MNHNY and CDR2 SVGAGI (reference sequence). As DNA, the CDR3 is TGTGCCAGCAGCAGGTCAGGGACTAATGAAAAACTGTTTTTT. Amino acid sequence: CASSRSGTNEKLFF.

In its sample, this clone was seen a few times. The chain recombines TRBV19 with TRBJ1-4; D uncertain. The CDR3 runs 13 residues. V lost 4 bases to trimming and J lost 5 bases, with 8 bases between them. CDR1 LNHDA and CDR2 SQIVND come from the germline V gene (reference sequence). CDR3 sequence: CASSSLRNEKLFF. Written as DNA, the CDR3 is TGTGCCAGTAGTAGCCTCAGGAATGAAAAACTGTTTTTT. The variable domain in full, completed from reference TRBV19 and TRBJ1-4, reads DGGITQSPKYLFRKEGQNVTLSCEQNLNHDAMYWYRQDPGQGLRLIYYSQIVNDFQKGDIAEGYSVSREKKESFPLTVTSAQKNPTAFYLCASSSLRNEKLFFGSGTQLSVL.

The chain combines TRBV7-9 with TRBJ2-7; 10 bases agree with TRBD2. The CDR3 runs to 15 residues. Per germline, CDR1 SEHNR and CDR2 FQNEAQ (reference sequence). V lost 3 bases to trimming and J lost 3 bases; unmatched junction nucleotides: 5. In DNA, the CDR3 is TGTGCCAGCAGCTTGGAACTAGCGGGATTCTACGAGCAGTACTTC. It is translated as CASSLELAGFYEQYF.

The chain carries TRBV5-1 and TRBJ1-4; D ambiguous. Germline CDR1 SGHRS, CDR2 YFSETQ. CDR3 length equals 17 residues. V lost 0 bases and J lost 5, with 17 bases in between. The CDR3 reads CASSLGVGSRGNEKLFF. The CDR3 DNA reads TGCGCCAGCAGCTTGGGTGTAGGCAGCAGAGGCAATGAAAAACTGTTTTTT.

The genes are TRBV11-2 and TRBJ2-1, with 7 bases matching TRBD2. CDR1 is SGHAT, CDR2 FQNNGV, per germline. This CDR3 is 14 amino acids long. J was trimmed by 6 bases and V by 1 base; bases with no gene match: 3. The CDR3 is CASSLAGGINEQFF. The CDR3 DNA follows: TGTGCCAGCAGCTTAGCGGGAGGCATCAATGAGCAGTTCTTC.

The V call is TRBV5-1, the J call TRBJ1-6; no firm D call. The V and J ends lost 0 bases and 4 bases respectively, with 8 bases between them. The CDR3 is 15 amino acids. Germline lookup yields CDR1 SGHRS and CDR2 YFSETQ. This CDR3 is CASSLEGPYNSPLHF. CDR3 DNA sequence: TGCGCCAGCAGCTTGGAAGGCCCTTATAATTCACCCCTCCACTTT.

The genes are TRBV28 and TRBJ1-5; tentatively, D is TRBD1 (5 bases). Trimming shortened V by 1 base and J by 2 bases, and 21 bases separated the two germline ends. The CDR3 has 19 amino acids. CDR1 and CDR2 (germline): MDHEN, SYDVKM. DNA for the CDR3: TGTGCCAGCAGTTTATTGATAGGGCGGGACCCTAGGGGCAATCAGCCCCAGCATTTT. The encoded protein is CASSLLIGRDPRGNQPQHF.

The CDR3 bases are TGTGCCAGCAGTAACGAGCGGGGGCGAGGGAATGAGCAGTTCTTC. This encodes CASSNERGRGNEQFF. The rearrangement uses TRBV6-6 and TRBJ2-1; 8 bases agree with TRBD2. From germline, CDR1 is MNHNY and CDR2 SVGAGI (reference sequence). The CDR3 is 15 amino acids. V dropped 5 bases and J dropped 7; count of bases not matched to a gene: 10.

This clone was seen once. The genes are TRBV9 and TRBJ2-6; TRBD1 agrees at 8 bases. Germline CDR1 SGDLS, CDR2 YYNGEE. V trimming: 4 bases; J trimming: 2 bases; junction bases outside the gene matches: 5. The CDR3 contains 16 residues. The CDR3 nucleotides read TGTGCCAGCAGCCTCGGACAGGGAGCTGGGGCCAACGTCCTGACTTTC. This codes for CASSLGQGAGANVLTF.

The chain uses TRBV7-8 and TRBJ1-6; 8 nucleotides agree with TRBD1. Germline CDR1 is SGHVS and CDR2 is FQNEAQ. Losses at the gene ends were 5 bases for V and 1 base for J; bases not matched to a gene: 10. This CDR3 comprises 18 residues. This CDR3 is CASSRRERTGSYNSPLHF. CDR3 bases: TGTGCCAGCAGCCGCCGGGAAAGGACAGGGTCCTATAATTCACCCCTCCACTTT.

The V and J genes are TRBV6-5 and TRBJ1-1, with D perhaps TRBD1 (6 bases). Germline V gene data show CDR1 as MNHEY and CDR2 as SVGAGI. There are 12 residues in the CDR3. Trimming took off 2 bases at V and 11 bases at J, with 12 bases between the two ends. The CDR3, as DNA: TGTGCCAGCAGTTACAAGGCAGGGGAGGCTTTCTTT. Encoded protein: CASSYKAGEAFF.

The table lists this clone with a count of one. The V gene is TRBV6-5, the J gene TRBJ2-3; D unclear. From germline, CDR1 is MNHEY and CDR2 SVGAGI. There are 16 residues in the CDR3. The V end lost 3 bases, the J end lost 0 bases, and 13 bases lay between the germline ends. CDR3 bases: TGTGCCAGCAGTTATCGATGGGGATCTAGCACAGATACGCAGTATTTT. It specifies CASSYRWGSSTDTQYF.

The chain carries TRBV7-6 and TRBJ2-2; 8 bases are a match to TRBD1. J lost 5 bases, V lost 2 bases, and 10 bases had no gene match. The CDR3 totals 17 residues. Germline loops: CDR1 SGHVS, CDR2 FNYEAQ. CDR3 sequence: CASSLLSGQGETGELFF. CDR3 coding DNA: TGTGCCAGCAGCTTATTATCTGGACAGGGAGAAACCGGGGAGCTGTTTTTT.

The chain links TRBV7-2 to TRBJ2-7; D ambiguous. The CDR3 sequence is 15 residues long. The ends were cut back, 3 bases at V and 1 base at J, with 13 bases in the middle. Per germline, CDR1 SGHTA and CDR2 FQGNSA. CDR3 amino acids: CASSFMAGLSYEQYF. As DNA, the CDR3 is TGTGCCAGCAGCTTTATGGCCGGGCTATCCTACGAGCAGTACTTC.

The V call is TRBV19, the J call TRBJ2-2; TRBD2 aligns across 14 bases. Germline V gene sequence: CDR1 LNHDA, CDR2 SQIVND (reference sequence). V lost 5 bases and J lost 8; bases outside the gene matches: 4. CDR3 length: 15 residues. CDR3 residues: CASSPRLAGGGELFF. The CDR3 bases are TGTGCCAGTAGTCCCCGACTAGCGGGAGGGGGGGAGCTGTTTTTT.

The chain recombines TRBV19 with TRBJ2-1, with D perhaps matching TRBD1 (5 bases). This CDR3 is 14 amino acids long. Germline V CDR1 and CDR2: LNHDA, SQIVND (reference sequence). V shed 5 bases and J shed 3 bases, with 11 bases lying between them. This CDR3 reads CASSLGQGYNEQFF. CDR3 nucleotide sequence: TGTGCCAGTAGTCTTGGGCAGGGCTACAATGAGCAGTTCTTC.

This clone was observed a handful of times. The chain combines TRBV2 with TRBJ2-7; D unresolved. CDR3 length: 14 residues. Trimming removed 6 bases at V and 0 bases at J, with 12 bases between. Looked up from germline, CDR1 is SNHLY and CDR2 is FYNNEI. The CDR3 here is CASRATTSSYEQYF. CDR3 coding DNA: TGTGCCAGCAGGGCCACTACAAGCTCCTACGAGCAGTACTTC.

V is TRBV29-1 and J is TRBJ1-4; D not certain. Germline CDR1 is SQVTM and CDR2 is ANQGSEA. The CDR3 runs to 12 residues. V lost 6 bases to trimming and J lost 4 bases, with 9 bases between them. CDR3 sequence (DNA): TGCAGCGTCGCAGTGCTTAATGAAAAACTGTTTTTT. Translation gives CSVAVLNEKLFF.

The gene calls are TRBV20-1 and TRBJ2-5; the D gene is possibly TRBD2 (6 bases). Germline values: CDR1 DFQATT, CDR2 SNEGSKA (reference sequence). CDR3 length equals 11 residues. The CDR3 spells CIIGGQETQYF. In DNA, the CDR3 is TGCATTATCGGGGGACAAGAGACCCAGTACTTC.

The rearrangement links TRBV7-2 to TRBJ1-2, with 10 positions matching TRBD1. This CDR3 is built from 15 residues. V gave up 4 bases and J gave up 8 bases; unmatched junction bases: 10. CDR1 is SGHTA and CDR2 is FQGNSA in the germline V gene. CDR3 DNA sequence: TGTGCCAGCAGCTCTAGGGGGGGACAGGGGAAGGGCTACACCTTC. Translated, it gives CASSSRGGQGKGYTF.

The V and J genes are TRBV16 and TRBJ1-3; D remains ambiguous. Germline V gene lookup returns CDR1 KGHSY and CDR2 FQNENV. The CDR3 is 13 residues long. V dropped 1 base and J dropped 4 bases, with 5 bases sitting between them. CDR3 residues: CASSQYGGNTIYF. The CDR3 region has the DNA TGTGCCAGCAGCCAATACGGGGGAAACACCATATATTTT.